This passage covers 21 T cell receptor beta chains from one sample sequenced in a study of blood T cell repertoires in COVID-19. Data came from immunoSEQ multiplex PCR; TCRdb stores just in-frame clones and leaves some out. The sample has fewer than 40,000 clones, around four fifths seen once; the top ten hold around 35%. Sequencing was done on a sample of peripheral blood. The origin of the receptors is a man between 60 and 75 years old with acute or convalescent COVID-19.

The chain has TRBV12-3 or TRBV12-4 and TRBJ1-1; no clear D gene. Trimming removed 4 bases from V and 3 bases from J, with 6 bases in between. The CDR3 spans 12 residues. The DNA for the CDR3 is TGTGCCAGCAGTTCCGGGGACACTGAAGCTTTCTTT. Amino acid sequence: CASSSGDTEAFF.

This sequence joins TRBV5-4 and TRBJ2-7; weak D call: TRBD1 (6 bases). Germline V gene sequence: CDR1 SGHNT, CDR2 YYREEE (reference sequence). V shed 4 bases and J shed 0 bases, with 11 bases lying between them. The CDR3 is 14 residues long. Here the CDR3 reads CASSLTGDSYEQYF. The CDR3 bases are TGTGCCAGCAGCCTGACAGGCGACTCCTACGAGCAGTACTTC.

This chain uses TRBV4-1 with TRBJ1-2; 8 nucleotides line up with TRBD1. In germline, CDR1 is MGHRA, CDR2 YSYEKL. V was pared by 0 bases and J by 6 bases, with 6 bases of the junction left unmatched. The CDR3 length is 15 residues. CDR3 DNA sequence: TGCGCCAGCAGCCAAGATCGGCAGGGGGCAGATGGCTACACCTTC. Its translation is CASSQDRQGADGYTF.

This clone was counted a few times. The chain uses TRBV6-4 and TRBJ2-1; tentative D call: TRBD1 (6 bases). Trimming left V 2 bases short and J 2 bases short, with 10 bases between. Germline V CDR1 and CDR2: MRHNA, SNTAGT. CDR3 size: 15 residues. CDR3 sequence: CASSDGTKTYNEQFF. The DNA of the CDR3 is TGTGCCAGCAGTGACGGGACAAAAACCTACAATGAGCAGTTCTTC.

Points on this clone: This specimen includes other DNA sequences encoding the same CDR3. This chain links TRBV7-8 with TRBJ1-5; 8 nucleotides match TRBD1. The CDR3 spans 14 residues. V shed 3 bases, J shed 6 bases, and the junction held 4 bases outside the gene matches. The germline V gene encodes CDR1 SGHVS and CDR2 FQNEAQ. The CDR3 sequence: CASSFQGAGQPQHF. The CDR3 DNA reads TGTGCCAGCAGCTTTCAGGGGGCGGGTCAGCCCCAGCATTTT.

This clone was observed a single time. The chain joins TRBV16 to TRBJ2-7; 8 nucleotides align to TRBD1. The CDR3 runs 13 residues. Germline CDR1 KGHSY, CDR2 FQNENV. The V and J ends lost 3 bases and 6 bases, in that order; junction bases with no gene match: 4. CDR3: CASSHDRGAEQYF. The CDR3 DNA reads TGTGCCAGCAGCCACGACAGGGGAGCCGAGCAGTACTTC.

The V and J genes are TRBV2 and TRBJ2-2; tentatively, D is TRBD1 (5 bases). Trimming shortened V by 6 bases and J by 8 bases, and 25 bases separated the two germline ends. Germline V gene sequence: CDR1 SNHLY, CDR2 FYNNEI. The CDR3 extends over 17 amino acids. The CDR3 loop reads CASSVPGPTDLGGELFF. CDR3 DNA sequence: TGTGCCAGCAGCGTACCAGGGCCCACGGATCTGGGAGGGGAGCTGTTTTTT.

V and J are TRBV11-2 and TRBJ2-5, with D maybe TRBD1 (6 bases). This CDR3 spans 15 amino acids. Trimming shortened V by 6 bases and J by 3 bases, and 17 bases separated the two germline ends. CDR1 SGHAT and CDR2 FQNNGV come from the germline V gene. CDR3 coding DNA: TGTGCCAGCAGTCCTACAGGGACACCCAAAGAGACCCAGTACTTC. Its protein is CASSPTGTPKETQYF. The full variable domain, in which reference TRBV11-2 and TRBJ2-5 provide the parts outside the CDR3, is EAGVAQSPRYKIIEKRQSVAFWCNPISGHATLYWYQQILGQGPKLLIQFQNNGVVDDSQLPKDRFSAERLKGVDSTLKIQPAKLEDSAVYLCASSPTGTPKETQYFGPGTRLLVL.

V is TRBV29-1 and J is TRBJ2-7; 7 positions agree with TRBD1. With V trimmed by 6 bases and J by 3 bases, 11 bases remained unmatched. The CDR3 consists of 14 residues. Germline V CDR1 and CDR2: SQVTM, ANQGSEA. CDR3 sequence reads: CSVAPGQGVYEQYF. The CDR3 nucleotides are TGCAGCGTCGCCCCGGGCCAGGGGGTCTACGAGCAGTACTTC.

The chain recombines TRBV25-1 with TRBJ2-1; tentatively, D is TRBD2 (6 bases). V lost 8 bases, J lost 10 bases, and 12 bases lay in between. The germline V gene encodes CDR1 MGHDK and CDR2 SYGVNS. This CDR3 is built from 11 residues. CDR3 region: CASRLGREQFF. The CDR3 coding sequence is TGTGCCAGCCGACTTGGGAGGGAGCAGTTCTTC.

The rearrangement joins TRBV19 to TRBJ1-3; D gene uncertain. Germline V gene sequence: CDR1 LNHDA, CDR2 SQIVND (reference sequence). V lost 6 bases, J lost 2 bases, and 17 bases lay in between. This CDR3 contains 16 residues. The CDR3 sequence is CASSHGRVPAGNTIYF. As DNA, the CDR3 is TGTGCCAGTAGCCACGGGAGGGTTCCGGCTGGAAACACCATATATTTT.

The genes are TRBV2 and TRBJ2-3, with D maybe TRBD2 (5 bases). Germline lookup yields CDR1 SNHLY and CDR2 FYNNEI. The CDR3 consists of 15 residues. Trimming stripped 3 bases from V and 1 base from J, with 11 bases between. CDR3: CASSEGLAGTDTQYF. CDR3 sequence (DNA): TGTGCCAGCAGTGAGGGCCTAGCTGGCACAGATACGCAGTATTTT.

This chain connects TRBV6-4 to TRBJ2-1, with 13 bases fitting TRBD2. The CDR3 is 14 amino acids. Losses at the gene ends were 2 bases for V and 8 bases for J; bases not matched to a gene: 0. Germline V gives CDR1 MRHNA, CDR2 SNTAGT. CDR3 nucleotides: TGTGCCAGCAGTGACGGACTAGCGGGAGATGAGCAGTTCTTC. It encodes CASSDGLAGDEQFF.

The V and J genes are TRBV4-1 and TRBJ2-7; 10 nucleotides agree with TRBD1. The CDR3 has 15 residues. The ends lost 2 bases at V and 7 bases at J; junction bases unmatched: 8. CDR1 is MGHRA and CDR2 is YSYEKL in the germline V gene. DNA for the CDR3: TGCGCCAGCAGCCAAAACCGGGACAGGGGCCGGGAGCAGTACTTC. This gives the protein CASSQNRDRGREQYF.

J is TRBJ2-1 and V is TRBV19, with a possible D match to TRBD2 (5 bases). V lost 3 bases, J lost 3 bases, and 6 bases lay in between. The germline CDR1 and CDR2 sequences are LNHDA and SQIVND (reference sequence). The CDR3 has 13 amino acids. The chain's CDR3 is CASSIGDYNEQFF. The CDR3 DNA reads TGTGCCAGTAGTATCGGGGACTACAATGAGCAGTTCTTC.

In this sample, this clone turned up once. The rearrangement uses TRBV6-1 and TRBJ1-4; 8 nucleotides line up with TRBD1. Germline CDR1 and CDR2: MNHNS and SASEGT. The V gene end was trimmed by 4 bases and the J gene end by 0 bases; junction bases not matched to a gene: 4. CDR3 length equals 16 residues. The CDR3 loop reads CASSARQGTTNEKLFF. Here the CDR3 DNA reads TGTGCCAGCAGTGCCCGACAGGGGACAACTAATGAAAAACTGTTTTTT.

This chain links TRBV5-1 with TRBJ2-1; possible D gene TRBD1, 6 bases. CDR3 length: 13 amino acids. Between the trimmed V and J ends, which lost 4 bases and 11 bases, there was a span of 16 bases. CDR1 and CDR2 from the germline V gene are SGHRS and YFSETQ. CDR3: CASSEQLGQQQFF. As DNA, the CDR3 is TGCGCCAGCAGCGAACAGTTAGGACAGCAGCAGTTCTTC.

CDR3 protein: CASSRQLGELFF. The CDR3, as DNA: TGTGCCAGCAGCCGACAACTGGGGGAGCTGTTTTTT. V is TRBV7-9 and J is TRBJ2-2; unclear D gene. Trimming removed 5 bases from V and 8 bases from J, with 9 bases in between. CDR3 length equals 12 residues. The germline gives CDR1 SEHNR, CDR2 FQNEAQ (reference sequence).

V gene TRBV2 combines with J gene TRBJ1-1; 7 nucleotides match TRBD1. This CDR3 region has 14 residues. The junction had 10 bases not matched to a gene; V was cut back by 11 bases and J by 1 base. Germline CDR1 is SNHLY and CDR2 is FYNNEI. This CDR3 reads CASETGQANTEAFF. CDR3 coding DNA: TGTGCCTCGGAGACCGGACAGGCGAACACTGAAGCTTTCTTT.

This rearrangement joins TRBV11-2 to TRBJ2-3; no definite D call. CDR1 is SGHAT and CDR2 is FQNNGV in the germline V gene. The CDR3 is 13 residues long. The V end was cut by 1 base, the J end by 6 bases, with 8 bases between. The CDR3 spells CASSLVPRDTQYF. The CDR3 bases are TGTGCCAGCAGCTTAGTCCCCAGGGATACGCAGTATTTT. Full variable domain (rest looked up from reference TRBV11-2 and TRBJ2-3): EAGVAQSPRYKIIEKRQSVAFWCNPISGHATLYWYQQILGQGPKLLIQFQNNGVVDDSQLPKDRFSAERLKGVDSTLKIQPAKLEDSAVYLCASSLVPRDTQYFGPGTRLTVL.

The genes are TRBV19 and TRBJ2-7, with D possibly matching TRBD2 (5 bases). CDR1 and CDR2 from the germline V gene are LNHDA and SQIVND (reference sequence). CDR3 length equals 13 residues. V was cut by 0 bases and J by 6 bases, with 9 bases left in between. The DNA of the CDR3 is TGTGCCAGTAGTATAGATGCGGGTACCGAGCAGTACTTC. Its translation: CASSIDAGTEQYF.